This is a list of T cell receptor beta chains from one sample in a study of cytomegalovirus exposure and HLA in healthy donors. The method was immunoSEQ multiplex PCR; TCRdb's version includes in-frame clones alone and lacks a portion of them. The table records 90,000 to 150,000 clones, 77% of them present only once. Sequencing was performed on PBMCs. The receptors derive from a human donor in good health. Both conserved end residues are part of each CDR3.

v_gene	j_gene	CDR3aa
TRBV5-1	TRBJ1-4	CASSLFGTPARATNEKLFF
TRBV5-1	TRBJ2-3	CASTTGGDPSTDTQYF
TRBV6-6	TRBJ1-5	CASSPLGQQSQHF
TRBV2	TRBJ2-5	CASSPQGTNQETQYF
TRBV5-4	TRBJ2-2	CASSFKAGNTGELFF
TRBV7-2	TRBJ2-1	CASSLASTSGRNNEQFF
TRBV11-3	TRBJ2-2	CASSLDRWGDVTGELFF
TRBV27	TRBJ1-2	CASSLGTGGDYGYTF
TRBV6-5	TRBJ2-3	CASAPIGGAGTQYF
TRBV5-1	TRBJ2-1	CASSTGTSGRSGQFF
TRBV20-1	TRBJ1-3	CSARQGNTIYF
TRBV9	TRBJ2-2	CASSVVPEGAGELFF
TRBV6-5	TRBJ2-7	CASSWTGNSYEQYF
TRBV19	TRBJ2-7	CASSIGGGRPYEQYF
TRBV7-2	TRBJ2-1	CASSLELLNEQFF
TRBV27	TRBJ2-2	CASSPRVGTSGRAGVGTGELFF
TRBV21-1	TRBJ2-3	CASSKEALAGRGPDTQYF
TRBV2	TRBJ1-1	CASSVRTGSAEAFF
TRBV5-1	TRBJ1-1	CASLGQGMNTEAFF
TRBV5-6	TRBJ2-7	CASSSYFLGQGVVHEQYF
TRBV5-1	TRBJ2-1	CASTTGGSHNEQFF
TRBV28	TRBJ1-2	CASSPPLGHGYTF
TRBV18	TRBJ1-2	CASSPQQGDYGYTF
TRBV15	TRBJ2-1	CATSRDFQSSSGRAIYEQFF